The 10 T cell receptor beta chains below all came from one sample that was sequenced in a study of a mutant IDH1 vaccine in newly diagnosed glioma. Their recognized antigens are unknown. Time point of the sample: week 35, safety follow-up. Vaccine doses each comprised 300 ug of mutant IDH1 20-mer peptide, with topical imiquimod. Here immunoSEQ multiplex PCR was the method, and the copy in TCRdb shows in-frame clones only, minus some. Altogether about 46,000 clones are present, roughly 92% being singletons, with the ten largest covering about 2.4%. The material was PBMCs, obtained from a glioma patient whose treatment included an IDH1 peptide vaccine. These receptors were taken from a man between 45 and 60 years old with glioma.

This sequence joins TRBV28 and TRBJ2-7; 11 bases agree with TRBD2. Germline V gene data show CDR1 as MDHEN and CDR2 as SYDVKM. This CDR3 spans 19 amino acids. V shed 3 bases and J 0 bases; nucleotides not matched to a gene: 13. CDR3 sequence (DNA): TGTGCCAGCAGTTTCCCTTCTAGCGGGAGGTCGACGAGCTCCTACGAGCAGTACTTC. Amino acids: CASSFPSSGRSTSSYEQYF.

V gene TRBV5-5 combines with J gene TRBJ1-5; unclear D gene. Trimming cost V 1 base and J 9 bases, with 17 bases left between them. The CDR3 consists of 15 residues. Germline V gene data show CDR1 as SGHKS and CDR2 as YYEKEE (reference sequence). The CDR3, as DNA: TGTGCCAGCAGCTTGTATGAGGAGGCTAGGAGGCCCCAGCATTTT. This codes for CASSLYEEARRPQHF.

This clone was observed a single time. CDR3 DNA sequence: TGTGCCAGCAGAAGCGGGGGGTACGACACCGGGGAGCTGTTTTTT. Protein product: CASRSGGYDTGELFF. V gene TRBV6-6 combines with J gene TRBJ2-2, with TRBD2 matching 9 bases. Germline assignment: CDR1 MNHNY and CDR2 SVGAGI (reference sequence). The CDR3 is made up of 15 amino acids. The junction had 5 bases not matched to a gene; V was cut back by 6 bases and J by 3 bases.

A remark on this clone: Compared with germline, one end of the junction differs, possibly owing to a read error. This rearrangement joins TRBV7-7 to TRBJ2-2; no clear D. Germline V lookup: CDR1 SSHAT, CDR2 FNYEAQ (reference sequence). This CDR3 spans 13 amino acids. The CDR3 is CASSFPGTGELFF. Written as DNA, the CDR3 is TGTGCTAGCAGCTTCCCCGGCACCGGGGAGCTGTTTTTT.

This chain joins TRBV6-5 and TRBJ2-7; TRBD2 matches 8 bases. Germline CDR1 reads MNHEY; CDR2 reads SVGAGI. V lost 4 bases, J lost 6 bases, and 5 bases stayed unmatched. The CDR3 covers 13 residues. The CDR3 loop reads CASSFGGRTEQYF. The CDR3 coding sequence is TGTGCCAGCAGTTTTGGCGGGAGGACCGAGCAGTACTTC.

The chain joins TRBV5-1 to TRBJ2-1; D not resolved. V lost 0 bases to trimming and J lost 0 bases, with 7 bases between them. Per germline, CDR1 SGHRS and CDR2 YFSETQ. This CDR3 is 15 amino acids long. CDR3 sequence: CASSLVQASYNEQFF. CDR3 nucleotide sequence: TGCGCCAGCAGCTTGGTTCAGGCCTCCTACAATGAGCAGTTCTTC.

The V gene is TRBV4-2, the J gene TRBJ1-1; the D is unclear. V lost 0 bases and J lost 6, with 17 bases in between. This CDR3 region has 16 residues. Per germline, CDR1 LGHNA and CDR2 YNFKEQ. CDR3 protein: CASSQDKPSYGSEAFF. The CDR3 DNA sequence: TGTGCCAGCAGCCAAGATAAACCCTCCTATGGTTCTGAAGCTTTCTTT.

The rearrangement joins TRBV5-8 to TRBJ2-7; D call uncertain. Germline CDR1 reads SGHTS; CDR2 reads YDEGEE. Trimming removed 4 bases at V and 2 bases at J, with 4 bases between. The CDR3 has 11 residues. The CDR3 protein is CASSPPYEQYF. The CDR3 nucleotides are TGTGCCAGCAGCCCCCCCTACGAGCAGTACTTC.

The chain uses TRBV19 and TRBJ2-1, with a weak D call TRBD1 (5 bases). V was pared by 1 base and J by 0 bases, with 10 bases between. Germline CDR1 and CDR2: LNHDA and SQIVND (reference sequence). The CDR3 has 16 amino acids. CDR3 nucleotides: TGTGCCAGTAGTATAGTGGGCAGGGCCTCCTACAATGAGCAGTTCTTC. This codes for CASSIVGRASYNEQFF.

The chain couples TRBV10-2 to TRBJ2-5; 8 bases fit TRBD2. Unmatched junction bases numbered 5, after V lost 1 base and J lost 4 bases. Germline V gene data show CDR1 as WSHSY and CDR2 as SAAADI. The CDR3 consists of 15 residues. CDR3 loop: CASSEFGGAVETQYF. The CDR3 DNA sequence: TGCGCCAGCAGTGAGTTCGGGGGGGCAGTAGAGACCCAGTACTTC.